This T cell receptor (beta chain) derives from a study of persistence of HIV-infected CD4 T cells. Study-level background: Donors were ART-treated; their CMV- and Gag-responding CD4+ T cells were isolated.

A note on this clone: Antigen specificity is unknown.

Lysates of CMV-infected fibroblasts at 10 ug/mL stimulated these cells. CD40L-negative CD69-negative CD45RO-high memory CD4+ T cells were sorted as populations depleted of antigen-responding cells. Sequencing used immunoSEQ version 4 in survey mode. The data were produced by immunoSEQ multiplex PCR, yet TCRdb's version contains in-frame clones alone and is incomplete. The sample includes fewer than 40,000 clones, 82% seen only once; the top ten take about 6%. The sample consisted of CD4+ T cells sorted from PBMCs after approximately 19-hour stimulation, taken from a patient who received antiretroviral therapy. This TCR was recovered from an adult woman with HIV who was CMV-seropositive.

The CDR3 bases are TGTGCCTGGAGTGTAACTTTAGGGACTGAAGCTTTCTTT. It is translated as CAWSVTLGTEAFF. The rearrangement links TRBV30 to TRBJ1-1, with D unclear. The V gene's germline CDR1 is GTSNPN and CDR2 SVGIG (reference sequence). The CDR3 runs 13 residues. Trimming stripped 0 bases from V and 5 bases from J, with 10 bases between.